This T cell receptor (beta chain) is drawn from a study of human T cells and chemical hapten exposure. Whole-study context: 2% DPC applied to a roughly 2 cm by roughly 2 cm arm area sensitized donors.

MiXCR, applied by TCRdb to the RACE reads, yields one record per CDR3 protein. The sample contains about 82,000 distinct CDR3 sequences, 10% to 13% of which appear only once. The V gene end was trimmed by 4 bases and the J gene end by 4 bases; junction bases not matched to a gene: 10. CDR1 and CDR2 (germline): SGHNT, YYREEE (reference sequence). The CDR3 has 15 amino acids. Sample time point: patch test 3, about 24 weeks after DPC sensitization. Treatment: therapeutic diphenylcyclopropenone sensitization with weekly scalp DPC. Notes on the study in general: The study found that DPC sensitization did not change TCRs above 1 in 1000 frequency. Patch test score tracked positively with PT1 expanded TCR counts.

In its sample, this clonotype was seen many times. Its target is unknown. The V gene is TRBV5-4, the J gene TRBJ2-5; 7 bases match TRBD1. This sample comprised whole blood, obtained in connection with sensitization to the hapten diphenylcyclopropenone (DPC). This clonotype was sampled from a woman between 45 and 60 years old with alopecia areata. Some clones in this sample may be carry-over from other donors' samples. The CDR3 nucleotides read TGTGCCAGCAGCCCTCGACAGGGCCAGGGAGAGACCCAGTACTTC. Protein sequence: CASSPRQGQGETQYF.